The 13 T cell receptor beta chains presented below share a single source sample, sequenced in a study of cytomegalovirus exposure and HLA in healthy donors. Assay used: immunoSEQ multiplex PCR; TCRdb lists only in-frame clones, some missing. In the table there are some 260,000 clones, 90% of which are singletons. The sequenced sample was PBMCs. All receptors come from a woman in her thirties in good health and CMV-seronegative.

This clone was recorded a few times. This chain connects TRBV5-4 to TRBJ1-2; tentative D call: TRBD1 (5 bases). From germline, CDR1 is SGHNT and CDR2 YYREEE (reference sequence). This CDR3 region has 13 residues. V lost 4 bases to trimming and J lost 2 bases, with 9 bases between them. CDR3: CASSTSGNYGYTF. For the CDR3, the DNA is TGTGCCAGCAGCACCTCAGGGAACTATGGCTACACCTTC. The full variable domain, with the rest looked up from reference TRBV5-4 and TRBJ1-2, is ETGVTQSPTHLIKTRGQQVTLRCSSQSGHNTVSWYQQALGQGPQFIFQYYREEENGRGNFPPRFSGLQFPNYSSELNVNALELDDSALYLCASSTSGNYGYTFGSGTRLTVV.

This clone was seen more than once but under ten times. This chain links TRBV6-1 with TRBJ2-7; D is tentatively TRBD1 or TRBD2 (6 bases each). CDR1 and CDR2 (germline): MNHNS, SASEGT. V lost 8 bases and J lost 2, with 16 bases in between. This CDR3 has 14 residues. The CDR3 protein is CASRVGGFAYEQYF. The CDR3 DNA follows: TGTGCCAGCCGTGTAGGGGGGTTTGCCTACGAGCAGTACTTC.

V usage is TRBV18 and J usage is TRBJ2-5; 7 nucleotides line up with TRBD2. The length of the CDR3 is 14 residues. Germline CDR1 is KGHSH and CDR2 is LQKENI. With V trimmed by 4 bases and J by 2 bases, 4 bases remained unmatched. For the CDR3, the DNA is TGTGCCAGCTCACGGCTAGCGGAACAAGAGACCCAGTACTTC. This encodes CASSRLAEQETQYF.

This CDR3 is CASSEIGVNYGYTF. The DNA of the CDR3 is TGTGCCAGCAGTGAAATTGGGGTTAACTATGGCTACACCTTC. The chain links TRBV2 to TRBJ1-2; no clear D gene. The CDR3 contains 14 residues. Germline CDR1 SNHLY, CDR2 FYNNEI. Trimming removed 2 bases from V and 1 base from J, with 8 bases in between.

Only one count was recorded for this clone. The V call is TRBV6-4, the J call TRBJ2-3, with a weak D call TRBD2 (6 bases). The CDR3 runs 14 residues. Germline CDR1 MRHNA, CDR2 SNTAGT. Trimming took off 2 bases at V and 0 bases at J, with 6 bases between the two ends. The CDR3 DNA reads TGTGCCAGCAGTGACGGGACTAGCACAGATACGCAGTATTTT. Amino acids: CASSDGTSTDTQYF.

This chain joins TRBV29-1 and TRBJ2-3; 9 bases agree with TRBD2. The CDR3 length is 16 residues. Per germline, CDR1 SQVTM and CDR2 ANQGSEA. Trimming cost V 6 bases and J 2 bases; bases outside gene matches: 12. CDR3 in DNA: TGCAGCGTCGCCAGGACTAGCGAATTAGACACAGATACGCAGTATTTT. This sequence encodes CSVARTSELDTDTQYF.

The sample holds a few counts of this clone. J is TRBJ2-7 and V is TRBV15, with D perhaps TRBD1 (5 bases). Germline loops: CDR1 LNHNV, CDR2 YYDKDF (reference sequence). V shed 0 bases and J shed 0 bases, with 9 bases lying between them. CDR3 length: 15 amino acids. The CDR3 loop is CATSRESGISYEQYF. The DNA for the CDR3 is TGTGCCACCAGCAGAGAATCAGGGATCTCCTACGAGCAGTACTTC.

The chain is built from TRBV15 and TRBJ2-3; D gene unclear. V was shortened by 0 bases and J by 1 base, with 5 bases between the two germline ends. The CDR3 runs 14 residues. Germline CDR1 is LNHNV and CDR2 is YYDKDF (reference sequence). The CDR3 here is CATSRELGTDTQYF. The CDR3 DNA follows: TGTGCCACCAGCAGAGAGCTAGGCACAGATACGCAGTATTTT.

The rearrangement joins TRBV6-5 to TRBJ2-1; no definite D call. Trimming left V 1 base short and J 6 bases short, with 7 bases between. This CDR3 region has 13 residues. Germline assignment: CDR1 MNHEY and CDR2 SVGAGI. As DNA, the CDR3 is TGTGCCAGCAGTTACTTTCCGGGCAATGAGCAGTTCTTC. It specifies CASSYFPGNEQFF.

This clone has a single count. The rearrangement uses TRBV5-1 and TRBJ2-1; D call uncertain. Germline V gene data show CDR1 as SGHRS and CDR2 as YFSETQ. V lost 7 bases to trimming and J lost 2 bases, with 13 bases between them. The CDR3 is 14 residues long. CDR3 sequence: CASRPEITYNEQFF. The CDR3 DNA sequence: TGCGCCAGCCGCCCCGAGATTACCTACAATGAGCAGTTCTTC.

This rearrangement joins TRBV11-1 to TRBJ2-3; the D is unclear. Per germline, CDR1 SGHAT and CDR2 FQDESV (reference sequence). The CDR3 totals 13 residues. The V end lost 6 bases, the J end lost 1 base, and 8 bases lay between the germline ends. For the CDR3, the DNA is TGTGCCAGCAGGGAAGGCGGCACAGATACGCAGTATTTT. Protein product: CASREGGTDTQYF.

This sequence joins TRBV27 and TRBJ2-1; 10 positions match TRBD1. The length of the CDR3 is 16 residues. CDR1 and CDR2 (germline): MNHEY, SMNVEV (reference sequence). V shed 4 bases and J 11 bases; nucleotides not matched to a gene: 14. The CDR3 is CASSWSSGQGLNQQFF. For the CDR3, the DNA is TGTGCCAGCAGTTGGTCCTCGGGACAGGGGCTTAATCAGCAGTTCTTC.

The chain's CDR3 is CASSLAVSTYEQYF. DNA for the CDR3: TGCGCCAGCAGCTTGGCCGTGTCAACCTACGAGCAGTACTTC. The J gene is TRBJ2-7, the V gene TRBV5-1; D unclear. The CDR3 is made up of 14 amino acids. Trimming stripped 0 bases from V and 2 bases from J, with 9 bases between. Germline CDR1 reads SGHRS; CDR2 reads YFSETQ.